Shown below are 15 T cell receptor beta chains from a single sample sequenced in a study of blood T cell repertoires in COVID-19. Assay: immunoSEQ multiplex PCR; the TCRdb copy retains only in-frame clones and omits some. The sample carries over 350,000 clones, 70% to 90% recorded once. Sequencing was performed on PBMCs or T cells enriched from blood (not recorded which). The receptors were sampled from a woman aged 18-35 years with acute COVID-19.

The J gene is TRBJ2-1, the V gene TRBV27; TRBD2 aligns across 9 bases. Germline assignment: CDR1 MNHEY and CDR2 SMNVEV (reference sequence). V lost 7 bases and J lost 4; bases outside the gene matches: 8. This CDR3 comprises 15 residues. CDR3 coding DNA: TGTGCCAGCACCCGACTAGCGGAGCCGTACAATGAGCAGTTCTTC. Its translation is CASTRLAEPYNEQFF.

This chain links TRBV25-1 with TRBJ2-7; 8 bases align to TRBD2. The CDR3 has 14 residues. Unmatched junction bases numbered 12, after V lost 8 bases and J lost 6 bases. Germline V CDR1 and CDR2: MGHDK, SYGVNS. The CDR3 is CASGPAGGVTEQYF. The CDR3 region has the DNA TGTGCCAGCGGGCCCGCCGGGGGGGTTACCGAGCAGTACTTC.

The rearrangement joins TRBV19 to TRBJ1-1, with unresolved D. CDR3 length equals 15 residues. Trimming removed 5 bases at V and 1 base at J, with 14 bases between. Germline V lookup: CDR1 LNHDA, CDR2 SQIVND (reference sequence). CDR3 in amino acids: CASSATNTRNTEAFF. CDR3 DNA: TGTGCCAGTAGTGCGACAAATACCAGGAACACTGAAGCTTTCTTT.

This CDR3 is CASSSRDRASKNIQYF. The CDR3 bases are TGTGCCAGCAGCTCCCGGGACAGAGCATCCAAAAACATTCAGTACTTC. The chain couples TRBV7-9 to TRBJ2-4; 7 nucleotides match TRBD1. CDR1 SEHNR and CDR2 FQNEAQ come from the germline V gene (reference sequence). This CDR3 is built from 16 residues. The V segment lost 4 bases and the J segment 2 bases; nucleotides outside the gene matches: 8.

CDR3 sequence reads: CASSPYAGNSNQPQHF. As DNA, the CDR3 is TGTGCCAGCAGCCCCTACGCAGGCAATAGCAATCAGCCCCAGCATTTT. The chain has TRBV7-2 and TRBJ1-5, with D uncertain. There are 16 residues in the CDR3. Germline CDR1 SGHTA, CDR2 FQGNSA. The ends were cut back, 5 bases at V and 0 bases at J, with 14 bases in the middle.

This clone was observed a few times. The J gene is TRBJ1-5, the V gene TRBV28; D gene ambiguous. In germline, CDR1 is MDHEN, CDR2 SYDVKM. V was clipped by 3 bases and J by 4 bases, with 13 bases between them. This CDR3 is 15 amino acids long. The CDR3 DNA follows: TGTGCCAGCAGTTTTTTCGAGTATCTAAATCAGCCCCAGCATTTT. Protein sequence: CASSFFEYLNQPQHF.

This clone appeared a single time. The chain employs TRBV29-1 and TRBJ2-7; D call uncertain. The CDR3 contains 11 residues. Trimming stripped 4 bases from V and 6 bases from J, with 10 bases between. The V gene's germline CDR1 is SQVTM and CDR2 ANQGSEA. This chain's CDR3 is CSVVQDGEQYF. The CDR3 DNA sequence: TGCAGCGTTGTCCAGGATGGCGAGCAGTACTTC.

The rearrangement uses TRBV7-3 and TRBJ1-2, with D unresolved. Trimming stripped 5 bases from V and 8 bases from J, with 9 bases between. CDR1 and CDR2 from the germline V gene are SGHTA and FQGTGA. CDR3 length: 11 amino acids. CDR3 protein: CASSSGSGYTF. CDR3 in DNA: TGTGCCAGCAGCAGCGGGTCGGGCTACACCTTC.

This sequence joins TRBV5-1 and TRBJ1-4; D is perhaps TRBD1 (6 bases). The CDR3 runs to 17 residues. From germline, CDR1 is SGHRS and CDR2 YFSETQ. The germline V and J ends were trimmed by 3 bases and 8 bases, with 23 bases remaining between them. The CDR3 sequence is CASSSSTGTGWGEKLFF. The CDR3 DNA follows: TGCGCCAGCAGCTCTTCGACAGGCACCGGTTGGGGAGAAAAACTGTTTTTT.

The chain is built from TRBV4-2 and TRBJ2-7; 9 nucleotides agree with TRBD2. V lost 0 bases and J lost 7; bases outside the gene matches: 16. Germline V CDR1 and CDR2: LGHNA, YNFKEQ. The CDR3 runs to 18 residues. The CDR3 protein is CASSQEGRVGTSMEEQYF. CDR3 coding DNA: TGTGCCAGCAGCCAAGAAGGGAGGGTGGGGACTAGCATGGAAGAGCAGTACTTC.

The chain couples TRBV9 to TRBJ2-3, with a tentative D call TRBD1 (6 bases). The CDR3 loop spans 15 amino acids. Germline CDR1 SGDLS, CDR2 YYNGEE. V was pared by 3 bases and J by 2 bases, with 13 bases between. As DNA, the CDR3 is TGTGCCAGCAGCGGGACAAACAGGGCCACAGATACGCAGTATTTT. This translates into CASSGTNRATDTQYF.

The chain couples TRBV28 to TRBJ1-1, with 7 bases matching TRBD1. Germline values: CDR1 MDHEN, CDR2 SYDVKM. This CDR3 spans 13 amino acids. The V and J ends lost 6 bases and 5 bases, in that order; junction bases with no gene match: 6. The CDR3 nucleotides read TGTGCCAGCAGACCTCAGGGGGAAACTGAAGCTTTCTTT. This sequence encodes CASRPQGETEAFF.

The V and J genes are TRBV15 and TRBJ2-5, with a possible D match to TRBD1 (5 bases). Germline V lookup: CDR1 LNHNV, CDR2 YYDKDF (reference sequence). V was pared by 3 bases and J by 5 bases, with 16 bases between. The CDR3 has 15 amino acids. CDR3 sequence reads: CATSRGGARRETQYF. CDR3 DNA sequence: TGTGCCACCAGCAGGGGTGGGGCCCGCCGGGAGACCCAGTACTTC.

As to this clone: Distinct nucleotide sequences in the sample also encode this CDR3. V and J are TRBV7-3 and TRBJ2-5, with 12 nucleotides matching TRBD2. There are 14 residues in the CDR3. In germline, CDR1 is SGHTA, CDR2 FQGTGA. The V gene end was trimmed by 4 bases and the J gene end by 5 bases; junction bases not matched to a gene: 2. This chain's CDR3 is CASSSTSGGETQYF. In DNA, the CDR3 is TGTGCCAGCAGCTCCACTAGCGGGGGGGAGACCCAGTACTTC.

The chain recombines TRBV5-5 with TRBJ2-1; the match to TRBD2 covers 7 bases. The V segment lost 0 bases and the J segment 6 bases; nucleotides outside the gene matches: 3. This CDR3 is 14 amino acids long. Germline CDR1 SGHKS, CDR2 YYEKEE (reference sequence). The DNA for the CDR3 is TGTGCCAGCAGCTTGGTTGGGACTATCAATGAGCAGTTCTTC. Translation gives CASSLVGTINEQFF.